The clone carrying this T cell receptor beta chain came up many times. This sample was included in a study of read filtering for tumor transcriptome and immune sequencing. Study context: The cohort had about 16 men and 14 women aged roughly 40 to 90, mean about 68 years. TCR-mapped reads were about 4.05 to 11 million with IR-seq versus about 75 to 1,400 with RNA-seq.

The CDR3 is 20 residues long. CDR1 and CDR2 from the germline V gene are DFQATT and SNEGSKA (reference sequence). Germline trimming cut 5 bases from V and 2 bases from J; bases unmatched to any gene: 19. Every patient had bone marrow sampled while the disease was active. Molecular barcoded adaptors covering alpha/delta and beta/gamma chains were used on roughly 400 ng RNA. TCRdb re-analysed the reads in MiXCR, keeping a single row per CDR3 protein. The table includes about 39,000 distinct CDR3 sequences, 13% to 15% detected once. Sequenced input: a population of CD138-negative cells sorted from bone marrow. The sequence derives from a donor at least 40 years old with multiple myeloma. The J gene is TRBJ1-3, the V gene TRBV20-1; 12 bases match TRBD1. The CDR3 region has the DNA TGCAGTGCTTTTGACCGGGACAGGGGGCGTTCTGGAGTAACTGGAAACACCATATATTTT. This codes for CSAFDRDRGRSGVTGNTIYF.